The following is a TCR beta chain sequence with its context. Study members were between about 18 and 89 years old and lived in some 22 US regions. TCRdb keeps only in-frame clones here, not all; method: immunoSEQ multiplex PCR. The sample holds 270,000 or so clones, about 86% seen once. The data originate from a study of blood T cell repertoires in COVID-19. Study context: Italy, Spain and the United States were the sources of the convalescent and acute COVID-19 samples. Sample material is recorded as cDNA or gDNA derived from T cells, B-cell-depleted T cells, or PBMCs.

In germline, CDR1 is KGHSH, CDR2 LQKENI. CDR3 length: 18 residues. V was clipped by 1 base and J by 0 bases; unmatched bases: 2. The material sequenced was PBMCs or T cells enriched from blood (not recorded which). The chain recombines TRBV18 with TRBJ2-1, with 14 bases matching TRBD2. The clonotype comes from a man in his fifties who had recovered from COVID-19. The CDR3 coding sequence is TGTGCCAGCTCACCACGAGGGACTAGCGGGAGCTCCTACAATGAGCAGTTCTTC. Translation: CASSPRGTSGSSYNEQFF. Together with reference TRBV18 and TRBJ2-1, the CDR3 gives the full variable domain: NAGVMQNPRHLVRRRGQEARLRCSPMKGHSHVYWYRQLPEEGLKFMVYLQKENIIDESGMPKERFSAEFPKEGPSILRIQQVVRGDSAAYFCASSPRGTSGSSYNEQFFGPGTRLTVL.